Listed below are T cell receptor beta chains from one sample, sequenced in a study of blood T cell repertoires in COVID-19. The protocol was immunoSEQ multiplex PCR, while the TCRdb copy is restricted to in-frame clones and leaves out a portion. The sample has hundreds of thousands of clones, 80% to 90% seen once. Sequencing input: PBMCs or T cells enriched from blood (not recorded which). The receptors were sampled from a woman younger than 35 who had recovered from COVID-19. Both conserved end residues are part of each CDR3. The D gene is left open where the match is weak. Clone size appears in some rows only: once, few, many, or a class for an expanded clone.

V	J	size	D	DNA	CDR3
TRBV19	TRBJ1-6	once	TRBD1	TGTGCCAGTAGGTCTGGGACAGGGTCGTCCTATAATTCACCCCTCCACTTT	CASRSGTGSSYNSPLHF
TRBV5-8	TRBJ1-2	NA	TRBD1	TGTGCCAGCAGCAAGGGACAGGGGGATGGCTACACCTTC	CASSKGQGDGYTF
TRBV5-1	TRBJ1-2	NA	NA	TGCGCCAGCAGCTTGGATCCAAGCGGCTACACCTTC	CASSLDPSGYTF
TRBV19	TRBJ1-5	NA	NA	TGTGCCAGTAGTATCGGGCAGGGTAGGCAGCCCCAGCATTTT	CASSIGQGRQPQHF
TRBV9	TRBJ2-5	NA	TRBD2	TGTGCCAGCAGCGCGGGGGATAGCGGGGGCGTATTTTTCGGGGAGACCCAGTACTTC	CASSAGDSGGVFFGETQYF
TRBV12-3/TRBV12-4	TRBJ1-2	NA	NA	TGTGCCAGCAGTATCTCCCTCTATGGCTACACCTTC	CASSISLYGYTF
TRBV14	TRBJ1-6	NA	TRBD1	TGTGCCAGCAGCTTATTACAGGGGGGGCAATCACCCCTCCACTTT	CASSLLQGGQSPLHF
TRBV5-1	TRBJ2-7	NA	NA	TGCGCCAGCAGCACAAGATATCCAGGGGAGAAGGGCGAGCAGTACTTC	CASSTRYPGEKGEQYF
TRBV5-1	TRBJ1-1	NA	TRBD1	TGCGCCAGCAGCTCCCGACAGGGGGAGTTACAAGAAGCTTTCTTT	CASSSRQGELQEAFF
TRBV12-3/TRBV12-4	TRBJ1-1	NA	NA	TGTGCCAGCAGTCTCCGGGACACCCGGTTAGCTTTCTTT	CASSLRDTRLAFF
TRBV27	TRBJ1-6	NA	NA	TGTGCCAGCAGTTTCCAGTGGAATTCACCCCTCCACTTT	CASSFQWNSPLHF
TRBV27	TRBJ1-2	NA	TRBD1	TGTGCCAGCACCTCGGACAGGAATGTGGCACCGAACTATGGCTACACCTTC	CASTSDRNVAPNYGYTF
TRBV24-1	TRBJ1-2	once	NA	TGTGCCACCAGTGATGCCACAGGGACAGGCTACACCTTC	CATSDATGTGYTF
TRBV6-1	TRBJ1-6	NA	TRBD1	TGTGCCAGCAGTGAGGGACAGCTTAATTCACCCCTCCACTTT	CASSEGQLNSPLHF
TRBV7-3	TRBJ2-1	NA	NA	TGTGCCAGCAGCTCTCTCCGGGACAATGAGCAGTTCTTC	CASSSLRDNEQFF
TRBV5-5	TRBJ2-2	NA	TRBD2	TGTGCCAGCAGCAGAACCCTTGGCGGGGGGGCTTCCGGGGAGCTGTTTTTT	CASSRTLGGGASGELFF
TRBV6-5	TRBJ1-2	NA	NA	TGTGCCAGCACGGGGGTGAGGGTAGATAACTATGGCTACACCTTC	CASTGVRVDNYGYTF
TRBV19	TRBJ1-2	NA	NA	TGTGCCAGTAGCCTGATGGGAGGGGATGGCTACACCTTC	CASSLMGGDGYTF
TRBV4-1	TRBJ2-5	once	NA	TGCGCCAGCAGCCCCCAAGACACGTGGAAGACCCAGTACTTC	CASSPQDTWKTQYF
TRBV29-1	TRBJ1-4	once	TRBD1	TGCAGCGTTGAAGATTTCGGACAGGGATATGAAAAACTGTTTTTT	CSVEDFGQGYEKLFF